This TCR beta chain was sequenced for a study of CD8 T cells in ankylosing spondylitis listed by TCRdb under 2017. Regarding the study in general: T cell receptor beta repertoires were profiled in healthy donors and ankylosing spondylitis patients so that disease-linked TCR variants could be found. Samples of peripheral blood were taken, and for ankylosing spondylitis patients, synovial fluid was collected as well. The full study cohort was made up of about 24 ankylosing spondylitis patients and some 100 healthy donors. Overall study outcomes, separate from this receptor: Some of the motif variants had been reported before in the synovial fluid and blood of reactive arthritis patients, a finding that suggests common disease-initiation mechanisms. A CD8+ phenotype was shown by the disease-linked clones, which were found at relatively low frequencies in peripheral blood. According to the report, matched synovial fluid samples from ankylosing spondylitis patients were significantly enriched for the disease-linked clones. A TCR beta motif made up of several highly homologous amino acid variants appeared to be characteristic of blood from ankylosing spondylitis patients.

Sequencing was carried out with an Illumina HiSeq 2500. Quantitative 5'-RACE with molecular barcodes was the method used to prepare the TCR beta libraries. Per the original workflow: A new computational method based on a probabilistic model of VDJ rearrangement was used to identify disease-linked TCR variants. Using fastp trimming at Q25 and MiXCR clonotype assembly, TCRdb reanalyzed the public sequencing data and kept in-frame beta chains. Each record represents a unique CDR3 protein, reported with the most common genes and DNA among its rows. These V and J calls originate from TCRdb's pipeline instead of the authors' own analysis. Counted in this sample were some 330,000 distinct CDR3 sequences; roughly 8% of them appeared once. Roughly 15% of the sample is in the top ten clones. This clonotype was seen at least ten times. What this receptor recognizes is not known. Per-base qualities were not stored, and no clone one base away is much larger.

From the cysteine up to the phenylalanine, the CDR3 has a length of 16 residues. Only the CDR3 DNA is retained, 48 bases long and in frame from the first base. A distance of 16 bases separates the germline ends of V and J, which lose 5 bases and 2 bases respectively. The germline V gene provides CDR1 MNHEY and CDR2 SVGEGT. This sequence was found in a male donor with ankylosing spondylitis. Material: blood, either unsorted or a sorted T cell fraction (not recorded which). The sequence joins TRBV6-2 or TRBV6-3 to TRBJ1-3; the D segment could be TRBD1, given 6 matching bases. The CDR3 protein: CASSTPAGTPGNTIYF. DNA sequence: TGTGCCAGCAGTACACCGGCCGGGACACCTGGAAACACCATATATTTT.